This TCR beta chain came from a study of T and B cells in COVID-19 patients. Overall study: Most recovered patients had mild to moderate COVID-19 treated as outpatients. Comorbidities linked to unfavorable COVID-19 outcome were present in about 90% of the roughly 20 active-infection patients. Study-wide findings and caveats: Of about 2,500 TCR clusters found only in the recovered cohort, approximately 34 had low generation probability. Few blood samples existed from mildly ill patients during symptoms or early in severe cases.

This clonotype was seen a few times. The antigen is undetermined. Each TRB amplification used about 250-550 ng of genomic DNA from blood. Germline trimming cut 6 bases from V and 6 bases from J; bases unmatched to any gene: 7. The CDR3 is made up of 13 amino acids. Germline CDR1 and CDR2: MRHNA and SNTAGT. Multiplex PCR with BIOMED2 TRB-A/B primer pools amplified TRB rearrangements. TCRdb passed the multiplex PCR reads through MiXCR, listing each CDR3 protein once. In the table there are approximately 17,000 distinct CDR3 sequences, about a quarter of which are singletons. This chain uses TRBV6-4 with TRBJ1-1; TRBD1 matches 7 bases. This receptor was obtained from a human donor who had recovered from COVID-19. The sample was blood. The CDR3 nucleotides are TGTGCCAGCAGCGGGGACAGTGTGGCTGAAGCTTTCTTT. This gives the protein CASSGDSVAEAFF.